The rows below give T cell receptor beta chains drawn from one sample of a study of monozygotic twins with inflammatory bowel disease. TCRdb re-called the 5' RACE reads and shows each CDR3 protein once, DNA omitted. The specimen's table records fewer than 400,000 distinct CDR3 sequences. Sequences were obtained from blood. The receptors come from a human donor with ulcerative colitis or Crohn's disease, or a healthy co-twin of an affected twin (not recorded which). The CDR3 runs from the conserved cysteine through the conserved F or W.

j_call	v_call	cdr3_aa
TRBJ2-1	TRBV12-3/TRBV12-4	CASSLVLYSSYNEQFF
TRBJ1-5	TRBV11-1	CASSLRSSPTRCNQPQHF
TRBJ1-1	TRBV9	CASSVGAATEAFF
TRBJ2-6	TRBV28	CASERSPLGANVLTF
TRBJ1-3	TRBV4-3	CASSQERNRYSGNTIYF
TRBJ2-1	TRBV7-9	CASSFLTKYNEQFF
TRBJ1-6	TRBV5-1	CASSLDQAPYNSPLHF
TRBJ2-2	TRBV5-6	CASSGTVTGELFF
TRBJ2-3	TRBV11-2	CASSPGTSTDTQYF
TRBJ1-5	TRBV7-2	CASSPTGPNQPQHF
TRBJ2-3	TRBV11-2	CASSFGSWNTQYF
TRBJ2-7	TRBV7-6	CASSQEGEQYF
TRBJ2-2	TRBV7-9	CASSLLRGSGKTGELFF
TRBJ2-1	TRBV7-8	CASRPTLGLAGNNEQFF
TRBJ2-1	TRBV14	CASSQGKGSGRANEQFF
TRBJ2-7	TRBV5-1	CASSAGVTGLSSYEQYF